The source of this TCR beta chain is a study of blood T cell repertoires in COVID-19. For the study at large: The United States, Italy and Spain supplied acute and convalescent COVID-19 samples.

The CDR3 covers 15 residues. The ends lost 4 bases at V and 5 bases at J; junction bases unmatched: 8. Germline CDR1 and CDR2: KGHSY and FQNENV. The table came from immunoSEQ multiplex PCR; TCRdb's copy has only in-frame clones and leaves some out. The profile covers 150,000 to 200,000 clones, with approximately 91% appearing a single time and about 0.77% taken by the ten largest. The receptor was isolated from a woman between 18 and 29 years old who had recovered from COVID-19. The sequencing sample was made of PBMCs or T cells enriched from blood (not recorded which). The chain joins TRBV16 to TRBJ1-2; 9 bases line up with TRBD1. The CDR3 DNA reads TGTGCCAGCAGCCCCACACTACAGGGGGCTTATGGCTACACCTTC. Its translation is CASSPTLQGAYGYTF.